Listed below are T cell receptor beta chains from one sample, sequenced in a study of OX40 agonist ivuxolimab in advanced cancers. Clones were sequenced by immunoSEQ multiplex PCR, and TCRdb holds only the in-frame ones, with some missing. The table lists approximately 44,000 clones, 80% of them singletons. The material sequenced was CD4+ or CD8+ T cells sorted from blood, taken in a trial of the OX40 agonist ivuxolimab. These receptors originate from an adult with an advanced solid tumor such as melanoma, head and neck, liver or kidney cancer. Both conserved end residues are part of each CDR3. The D gene is left open where the match is weak. Only some rows state a clone size, as once, few, many or a class for expanded clones.

>-|TRBV11-2|TRBD2|TRBJ2-7
TGTGCCAGCAGCTTCGGACTAGCGGGGGCCTACGAGCAGTACTTC
CASSFGLAGAYEQYF
>-|TRBV4-3|-|TRBJ2-5
TGCGCCAGCAGCCAAGAGCTGGGTAGAGAGACCCAGTACTTC
CASSQELGRETQYF
>-|TRBV9|TRBD2|TRBJ2-1
TGTGCCAGCAGCGTAGGCGCGGGAGTTACACATGAGCAGTTCTTC
CASSVGAGVTHEQFF
>-|TRBV5-6|-|TRBJ2-1
TGTGCCAGCAGCTTCTGGGACAATGAGCAGTTCTTC
CASSFWDNEQFF
>few|TRBV20-1|-|TRBJ2-1
TGCAGTGCTAGATACTACAATGAGCAGTTCTTC
CSARYYNEQFF
>-|TRBV28|TRBD1|TRBJ2-6
TGTGCCAGCAGTTTATCCGACAGGGCTGGGGCCAACGTCCTGACTTTC
CASSLSDRAGANVLTF
>-|TRBV14|-|TRBJ2-1
TGTGCCAGCAGTCTCGATTACGGGACATACAATGAGCAGTTCTTC
CASSLDYGTYNEQFF
>-|TRBV10-1|-|TRBJ1-1
TGCGCCAGCAGTGGCACCGGACAGATGGCTGAAGCTTTCTTT
CASSGTGQMAEAFF
>-|TRBV14|-|TRBJ2-2
TGTGCCAGCAGCCGAGCGAACACCGGGGAGCTGTTTTTT
CASSRANTGELFF
>-|TRBV2|TRBD2|TRBJ2-1
TGTGCCAGCAGCCTAATCACTAGCGGGGCCAATGAGCAGTTCTTC
CASSLITSGANEQFF
>once|TRBV7-2|TRBD1|TRBJ1-5
TGTGCCAGCAGCTCTCGGACAGGGAACAATCAGCCCCAGCATTTT
CASSSRTGNNQPQHF
>-|TRBV27|TRBD2|TRBJ2-7
TGTGCCAGCAGTTTAGGACTAGCGGGCTACGAGCAGTACTTC
CASSLGLAGYEQYF
>-|TRBV18|-|TRBJ2-1
TGTGCCAGCTCACCACAGGGGTTGGCCTACAATGAGCAGTTCTTC
CASSPQGLAYNEQFF
>-|TRBV7-2|-|TRBJ2-2
TGTGCCAGCAGCTCACTATACACCGGGGAGCTGTTTTTT
CASSSLYTGELFF
>-|TRBV6-6|TRBD1|TRBJ1-2
TGTGCCAGCAGTTCGTCAGGGGGAAACTATGGCTACACCTTC
CASSSSGGNYGYTF
>-|TRBV6-5|-|TRBJ2-7
TGTGCCAGCCAGGGGCCCTACGAGCAGTACTTC
CASQGPYEQYF
>few|TRBV28|-|TRBJ2-3
TGTGCCAGCAGTTTAACTAGAAGAGATACGCAGTATTTT
CASSLTRRDTQYF
>-|TRBV5-1|TRBD1|TRBJ2-7
TGCGCCAGCAGCTTGGAGGCGGGGACAGGGGTTTACGAGCAGTACTTC
CASSLEAGTGVYEQYF
>-|TRBV7-8|TRBD2|TRBJ2-1
TGTGCCAGCAGCCTAGGGACTAGCGCGGTAAATGAGCAGTTCTTC
CASSLGTSAVNEQFF
>-|TRBV7-2|TRBD1|TRBJ1-2
TGTGCCAGCAGCTTAGGGACAGGTCCTTATGGCTACACCTTC
CASSLGTGPYGYTF
>-|TRBV27|TRBD2|TRBJ2-3
TGTGCCAGCAGTCCCGGCCTGGGACTAGCGGGAGGGCCGGGCACAGATACGCAGTATTTT
CASSPGLGLAGGPGTDTQYF
>-|TRBV10-2|-|TRBJ2-1
TGCGCCAGCAGTGAGGTTCTAGTTGGGCGGCAGTTCTTC
CASSEVLVGRQFF
>-|TRBV5-4|-|TRBJ2-7
TGTGCCAGCAGCTTGGACCCAGGGGGGTCCTACGAGCAGTACTTC
CASSLDPGGSYEQYF
>few|TRBV5-1|TRBD2|TRBJ2-7
TGCGCCAGCATGCCAGGTCCAGGACTAGCCTACGAGCAGTACTTC
CASMPGPGLAYEQYF
>-|TRBV7-2|TRBD2|TRBJ2-5
TGTGCCAGCAGCCACGGGGGGGAGACCCAGTACTTC
CASSHGGETQYF
>-|TRBV9|-|TRBJ2-7
TGTGCCAGCAGCGTAGCTTCAGGATACATCTACGAGCAGTACTTC
CASSVASGYIYEQYF
>-|TRBV28|-|TRBJ1-1
TGTGCCAGCAGTTTTGTGGGCCCCGGGAACACTGAAGCTTTCTTT
CASSFVGPGNTEAFF
>-|TRBV15|-|TRBJ2-2
TGTGCCACCAGCGTTACTAGAGACACCGGGGAGCTGTTTTTT
CATSVTRDTGELFF
>-|TRBV10-1|-|TRBJ2-2
TGCGCCAGCAGTGACCCGGGGCGGAGCGGGGAGCTGTTTTTT
CASSDPGRSGELFF
>-|TRBV6-5|-|TRBJ1-2
TGTGCCAGCAGGCTAGACACAAACTATGGCTACACCTTC
CASRLDTNYGYTF
>-|TRBV2|-|TRBJ2-3
TGTGCCAGCAGACCAACACCTAGCACAGATACGCAGTATTTT
CASRPTPSTDTQYF
>-|TRBV7-2|TRBD2|TRBJ2-7
TGTGCCAGCAGCTTAGCGCGGGGGGTTATATACGAGCAGTACTTC
CASSLARGVIYEQYF
>-|TRBV19|TRBD1|TRBJ1-1
TGTGCCAGTAGACAGACAGGGGCAGGGACTGAAGCTTTCTTT
CASRQTGAGTEAFF
>-|TRBV10-2|TRBD2|TRBJ2-5
TGCGCCAGCAGTGAGGCGTCTAGCGGGAGGGACTTC
CASSEASSGRDF
>-|TRBV6-1|-|TRBJ2-5
TGTGCCAGCAGCGAACAGAGATCCCAAGAGACCCAGTACTTC
CASSEQRSQETQYF
>-|TRBV7-2|TRBD1|TRBJ1-1
TGTGCCAGCAGCCTACAGGGGGCGGGCACTGAAGCTTTCTTT
CASSLQGAGTEAFF
>-|TRBV20-1|-|TRBJ2-7
TGCAGTGCTAGACCAAAATACGAGCAGTACTTC
CSARPKYEQYF